This T cell receptor (beta chain) was captured in a study of T cell responses to AZD1222 COVID-19 vaccine. General study results and limits: The donor group comprised mostly white British people and more females; the analysis possibly underestimated clonal diversity. Recipients of AZD1222 seropositive at baseline numbered only 6 or 7. There were vaccine-associated CD4 TCRs across spike, dominant at 160-218 and 743-854.

J gave up 5 bases and V 5 bases, and 8 bases lay outside the gene matches. The CDR3 runs to 15 residues. The germline V gene has CDR1 SGHAT and CDR2 FQNNGV. With regard to this clone: The antigen is unknown.

Sequenced by immunoSEQ multiplex PCR; TCRdb stores in-frame clones only, minus some. This table has about 120,000 clones, over 75% appearing once. The TCR originated in an adult in good health. The source material was peripheral blood, sampled on day 0 of MenACWY control vaccination. The genes are TRBV11-2 and TRBJ2-2; the match to TRBD1 covers 7 bases. DNA of the CDR3: TGTGCCAGCAGCCCGAACAGGGGTGGGACCGGGGAGCTGTTTTTT. Translation: CASSPNRGGTGELFF.